These 8 T cell receptor beta chains were all obtained from the same sample, sequenced in a study of blood T cell repertoires in COVID-19. Assay: immunoSEQ multiplex PCR; the TCRdb copy retains only in-frame clones and omits some. Here the sample spans fewer than 250,000 clones, roughly 85% being singletons. Sequences were obtained from PBMCs or T cells enriched from blood (not recorded which). The receptor source for this set is a woman between 40 and 55 years old who had been exposed to COVID-19.

The rearrangement uses TRBV7-2 and TRBJ1-5; D not certain. Germline V gene lookup returns CDR1 SGHTA and CDR2 FQGNSA. The length of the CDR3 is 13 residues. V gave up 5 bases and J gave up 7 bases, with 12 bases separating them. The CDR3 DNA reads as TGTGCCAGCAGCCCAAGCATCTTCCAGCCCCAGCATTTT. This gives the protein CASSPSIFQPQHF. The whole variable domain, filled in from reference TRBV7-2 and TRBJ1-5, reads GAGVSQSPSNKVTEKGKDVELRCDPISGHTALYWYRQSLGQGLEFLIYFQGNSAPDKSGLPSDRFSAERTGGSVSTLTIQRTQQEDSAVYLCASSPSIFQPQHFGDGTRLSIL.

The chain carries TRBV5-1 and TRBJ1-1; TRBD1 might be the D (5 bases). The CDR3 loop spans 13 amino acids. CDR1 is SGHRS, CDR2 YFSETQ, per germline. With 5 bases removed from V and 4 bases from J, the gap between germline ends came to 12 bases. Here the CDR3 DNA reads TGCGCCAGCAGGGTTCCAGGGTCCACTGAAGCTTTCTTT. Translation gives CASRVPGSTEAFF.

The chain is built from TRBV10-3 and TRBJ2-7; 7 bases align to TRBD1. With 10 bases clipped from V and 4 bases from J, the junction kept 10 bases outside the gene matches. CDR3 length: 13 amino acids. Germline values: CDR1 ENHRY, CDR2 SYGVKD. This chain's CDR3 is CATGGRGSYEQYF. CDR3 nucleotide sequence: TGTGCCACCGGAGGCAGGGGGTCGTACGAGCAGTACTTC.

The V and J genes are TRBV5-1 and TRBJ2-1, with D maybe TRBD1 (6 bases). V lost 0 bases, J lost 7 bases, and 11 bases lay in between. This CDR3 is 14 amino acids long. Germline V gene lookup returns CDR1 SGHRS and CDR2 YFSETQ. The CDR3 loop reads CASSLDEGVNEQFF. In DNA form, the CDR3 reads TGCGCCAGCAGCTTGGACGAGGGGGTAAATGAGCAGTTCTTC.

This clone showed up just once. The chain joins TRBV19 to TRBJ1-3; D possibly corresponds to TRBD1 (5 bases). The CDR3 is made up of 15 amino acids. Germline V gene data show CDR1 as LNHDA and CDR2 as SQIVND (reference sequence). The V gene lost 4 bases and the J gene lost 1 base, with 11 bases spanning the gap. CDR3 in amino acids: CASSNAQESGNTIYF. As DNA, the CDR3 is TGTGCCAGTAGTAACGCACAGGAGTCTGGAAACACCATATATTTT.

The V call is TRBV28, the J call TRBJ2-2; a possible D gene is TRBD2 (6 bases). Germline CDR1 MDHEN, CDR2 SYDVKM. V was cut by 6 bases and J by 3 bases, with 11 bases left in between. There are 14 residues in the CDR3. The CDR3 sequence: CASSLWGDTGELFF. The CDR3 region has the DNA TGTGCCAGCAGCCTGTGGGGGGACACCGGGGAGCTGTTTTTT.

The chain joins TRBV28 to TRBJ1-1; D unclear. Trimming removed 3 bases from V and 3 bases from J, with 11 bases in between. This CDR3 is 14 amino acids long. The germline gives CDR1 MDHEN, CDR2 SYDVKM. The CDR3, as DNA: TGTGCCAGCAGTTTGGCACTCGGGGACACTGAAGCTTTCTTT. Its protein is CASSLALGDTEAFF.

The V call is TRBV19, the J call TRBJ1-4; TRBD1 might be the D (6 bases). V lost 7 bases, J lost 7 bases, and 16 bases lay in between. This CDR3 comprises 14 residues. Germline CDR1 and CDR2: LNHDA and SQIVND (reference sequence). The CDR3 DNA sequence: TGTGCCAGTACCAAAACAGGGAGTTTTGAAAAACTGTTTTTT. This encodes CASTKTGSFEKLFF.